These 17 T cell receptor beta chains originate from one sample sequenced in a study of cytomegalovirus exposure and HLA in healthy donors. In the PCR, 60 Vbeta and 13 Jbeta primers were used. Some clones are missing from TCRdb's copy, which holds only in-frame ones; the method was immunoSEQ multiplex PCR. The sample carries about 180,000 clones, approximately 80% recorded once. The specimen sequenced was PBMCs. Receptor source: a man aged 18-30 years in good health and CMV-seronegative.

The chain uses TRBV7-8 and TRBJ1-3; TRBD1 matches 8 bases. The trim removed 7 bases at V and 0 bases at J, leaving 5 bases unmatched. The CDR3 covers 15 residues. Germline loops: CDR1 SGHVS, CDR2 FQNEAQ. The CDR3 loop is CASTPGGRSGNTIYF. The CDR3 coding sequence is TGTGCCAGCACCCCAGGGGGCCGCTCTGGAAACACCATATATTTT.

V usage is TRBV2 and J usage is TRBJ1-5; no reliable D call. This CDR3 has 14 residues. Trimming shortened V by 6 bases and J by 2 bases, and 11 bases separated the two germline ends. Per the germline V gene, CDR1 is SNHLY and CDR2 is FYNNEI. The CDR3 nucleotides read TGTGCCAGCAGCCGGGAGGAGGGCAATCAGCCCCAGCATTTT. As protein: CASSREEGNQPQHF.

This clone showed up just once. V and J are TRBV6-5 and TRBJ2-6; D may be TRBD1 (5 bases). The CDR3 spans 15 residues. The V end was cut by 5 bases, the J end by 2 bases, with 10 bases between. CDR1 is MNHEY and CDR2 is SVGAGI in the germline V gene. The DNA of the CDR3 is TGTGCCAGCAGTAGGAGCAGGGCTGGGGCCAACGTCCTGACTTTC. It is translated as CASSRSRAGANVLTF.

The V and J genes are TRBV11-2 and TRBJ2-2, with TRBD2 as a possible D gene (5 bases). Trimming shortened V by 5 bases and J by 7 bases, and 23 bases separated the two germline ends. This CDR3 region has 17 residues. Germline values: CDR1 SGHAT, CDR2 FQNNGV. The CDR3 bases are TGTGCCAGCAGCCAATCCCCGCTGCGGCTAGCCAACGGGGAGCTGTTTTTT. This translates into CASSQSPLRLANGELFF.

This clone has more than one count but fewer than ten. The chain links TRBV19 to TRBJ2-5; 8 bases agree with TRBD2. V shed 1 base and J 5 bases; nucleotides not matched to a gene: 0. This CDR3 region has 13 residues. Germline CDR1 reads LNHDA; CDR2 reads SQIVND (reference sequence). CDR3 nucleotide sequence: TGTGCCAGTAGTATAGCGGGGGGGGAGACCCAGTACTTC. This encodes CASSIAGGETQYF.

The CDR3: CSASTDTQYF. DNA for the CDR3: TGCAGTGCCTCCACAGATACGCAGTATTTT. This rearrangement joins TRBV20-1 to TRBJ2-3; no definite D call. This CDR3 comprises 10 residues. Looked up from germline, CDR1 is DFQATT and CDR2 is SNEGSKA (reference sequence). The V gene lost 6 bases and the J gene lost 2 bases, with 3 bases spanning the gap.

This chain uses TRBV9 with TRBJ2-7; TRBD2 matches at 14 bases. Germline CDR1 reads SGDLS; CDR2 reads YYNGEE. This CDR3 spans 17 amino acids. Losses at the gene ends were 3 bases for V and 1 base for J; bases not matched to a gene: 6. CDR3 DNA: TGTGCCAGCAGCGCGGGACTAGCGGGAGTAGGGTCCTACGAGCAGTACTTC. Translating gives CASSAGLAGVGSYEQYF.

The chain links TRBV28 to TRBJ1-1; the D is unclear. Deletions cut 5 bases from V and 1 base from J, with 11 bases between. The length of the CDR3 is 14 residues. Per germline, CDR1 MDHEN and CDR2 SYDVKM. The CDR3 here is CASSPHEENTEAFF. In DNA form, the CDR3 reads TGTGCCAGCAGTCCCCATGAGGAGAACACTGAAGCTTTCTTT. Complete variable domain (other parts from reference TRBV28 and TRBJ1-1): DVKVTQSSRYLVKRTGEKVFLECVQDMDHENMFWYRQDPGLGLRLIYFSYDVKMKEKGDIPEGYSVSREKKERFSLILESASTNQTSMYLCASSPHEENTEAFFGQGTRLTVV.

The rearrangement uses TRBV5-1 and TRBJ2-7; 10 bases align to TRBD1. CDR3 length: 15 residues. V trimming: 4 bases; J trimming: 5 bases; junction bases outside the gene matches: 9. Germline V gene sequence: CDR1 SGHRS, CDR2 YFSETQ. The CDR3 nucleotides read TGCGCCAGCAGCACCCGACAGGGGGCTGGAGACGAGCAGTACTTC. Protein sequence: CASSTRQGAGDEQYF.

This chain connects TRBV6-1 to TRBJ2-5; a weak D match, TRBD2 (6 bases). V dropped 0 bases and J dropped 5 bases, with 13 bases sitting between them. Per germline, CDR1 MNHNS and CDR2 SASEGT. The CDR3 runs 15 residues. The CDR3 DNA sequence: TGTGCCAGCAGTGAAGCGCTTGGACTATTGGAGACCCAGTACTTC. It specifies CASSEALGLLETQYF.

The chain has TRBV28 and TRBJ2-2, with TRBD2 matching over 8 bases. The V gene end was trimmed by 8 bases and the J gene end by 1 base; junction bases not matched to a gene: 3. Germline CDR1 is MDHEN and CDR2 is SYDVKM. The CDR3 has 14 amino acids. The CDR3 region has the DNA TGTGCCAGCCGAAGCGGGAGGAACACCGGGGAGCTGTTTTTT. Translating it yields CASRSGRNTGELFF. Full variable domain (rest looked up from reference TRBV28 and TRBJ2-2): DVKVTQSSRYLVKRTGEKVFLECVQDMDHENMFWYRQDPGLGLRLIYFSYDVKMKEKGDIPEGYSVSREKKERFSLILESASTNQTSMYLCASRSGRNTGELFFGEGSRLTVL.

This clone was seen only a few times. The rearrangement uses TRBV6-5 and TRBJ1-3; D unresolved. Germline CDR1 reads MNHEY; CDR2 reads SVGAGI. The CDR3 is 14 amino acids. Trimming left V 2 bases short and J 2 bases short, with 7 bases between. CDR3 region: CASSYAFTGNTIYF. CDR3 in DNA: TGTGCCAGCAGTTACGCGTTTACTGGAAACACCATATATTTT.

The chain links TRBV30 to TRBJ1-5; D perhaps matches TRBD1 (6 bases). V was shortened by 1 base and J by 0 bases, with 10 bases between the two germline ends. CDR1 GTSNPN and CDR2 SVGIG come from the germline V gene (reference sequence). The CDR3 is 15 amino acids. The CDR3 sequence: CAWSEQGRSNQPQHF. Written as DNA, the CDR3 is TGTGCCTGGAGTGAACAGGGACGTAGCAATCAGCCCCAGCATTTT.

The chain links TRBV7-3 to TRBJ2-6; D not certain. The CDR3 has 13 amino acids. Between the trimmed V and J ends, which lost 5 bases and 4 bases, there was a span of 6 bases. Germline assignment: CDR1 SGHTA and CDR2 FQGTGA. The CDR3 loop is CASSPTGANVLTF. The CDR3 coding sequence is TGTGCCAGCAGCCCGACAGGGGCCAACGTCCTGACTTTC.

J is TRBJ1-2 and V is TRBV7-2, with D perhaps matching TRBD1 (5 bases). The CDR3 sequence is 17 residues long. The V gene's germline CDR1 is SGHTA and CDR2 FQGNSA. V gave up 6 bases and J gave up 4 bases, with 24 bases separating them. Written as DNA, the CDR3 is TGTGCCAGCAGTCTGGACACAACACACCCGACATCCTATGGCTACACCTTC. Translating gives CASSLDTTHPTSYGYTF.

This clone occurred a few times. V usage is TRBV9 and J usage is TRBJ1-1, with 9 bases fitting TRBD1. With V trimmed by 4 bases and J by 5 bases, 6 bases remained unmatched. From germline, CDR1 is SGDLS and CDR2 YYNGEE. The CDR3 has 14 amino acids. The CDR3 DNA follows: TGTGCCAGCAGCCGGAGGACAGGGGAGACTGAAGCTTTCTTT. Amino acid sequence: CASSRRTGETEAFF. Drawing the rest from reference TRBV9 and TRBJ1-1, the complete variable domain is DSGVTQTPKHLITATGQRVTLRCSPRSGDLSVYWYQQSLDQGLQFLIQYYNGEERAKGNILERFSAQQFPDLHSELNLSSLELGDSALYFCASSRRTGETEAFFGQGTRLTVV.

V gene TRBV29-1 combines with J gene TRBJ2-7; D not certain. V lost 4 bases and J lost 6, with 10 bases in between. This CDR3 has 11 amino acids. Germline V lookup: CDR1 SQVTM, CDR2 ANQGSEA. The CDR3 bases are TGCAGCGTTGTAAGCGTACGCGAGCAGTACTTC. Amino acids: CSVVSVREQYF.